This T cell receptor (beta chain) originates from a study of OX40 agonist ivuxolimab in advanced cancers. V lost 6 bases and J 5 bases, leaving 12 bases between the germline ends. This CDR3 region has 13 residues. Germline-derived CDR1 and CDR2 are SGHRS and YFSETQ. Notes on the study in general: Dosing at 0.1 to 3.0 mg/kg was accompanied by clonal expansion of CD4+ and CD8+ blood T cells by week 6.

Profiling relied on immunoSEQ multiplex PCR, and the TCRdb table lists in-frame clones only, not all of them. In the table there are under 25,000 clones, 65% to 85% of which are singletons. The sample holds one count of this clone. The antigen is unknown. The sequence was collected from an adult with an advanced solid tumor such as melanoma, head and neck, liver or kidney cancer. The chain is built from TRBV5-1 and TRBJ2-1; possibly TRBD2 for D (6 bases). Sample: CD4+ or CD8+ T cells sorted from blood, taken in a trial of the OX40 agonist ivuxolimab. The CDR3: CASKDSGDNEQFF. As DNA, the CDR3 is TGCGCCAGCAAGGATAGCGGAGACAATGAGCAGTTCTTC.